This TCR beta chain was identified during a study of T cells after yellow fever vaccination. Study findings and constraints: A small proportion of clonotypes was detected in both the CD4 and CD8 compartments. Most clones from primary vaccination resurfaced after the booster (96% CD4, 88% CD8).

Germline CDR1 is SEHNR and CDR2 is FQNEAQ (reference sequence). V lost 3 bases and J lost 4, with 6 bases in between. CDR3 length: 12 amino acids. This clonotype was seen repeatedly, ten times or more. Its antigen is not identified. TCRdb analysed the 5' RACE reads with MiXCR anew, one entry per CDR3 protein. The repertoire holds just under 600,000 distinct CDR3 sequences, with roughly 13% as singletons. This sequence originates from a man younger than 45 who received the YFV17D yellow fever vaccine. V gene TRBV7-9 combines with J gene TRBJ1-2, with D possibly TRBD1 on 6 matching bases. This sample comprised PBMCs, obtained on the day of the yellow fever booster vaccination. The CDR3 loop reads CASSLTGYGYTF. In DNA form, the CDR3 reads TGTGCCAGCAGCTTGACAGGCTATGGCTACACCTTC.